A selection of T cell receptor beta chains follows, all from one sample in a study of blood T cell repertoires in COVID-19. The table came from immunoSEQ multiplex PCR; TCRdb's copy has only in-frame clones and leaves some out. This sample has fewer than 65,000 clones, with roughly 85% found just once. The sequenced sample consisted of peripheral blood. These receptors came from a human donor in a cohort sampled during active COVID-19. Both conserved end residues are part of each CDR3. A D gene is named only where the DNA matches it firmly. Only part of the rows carry a size: once, few, many, or a class if the clone is expanded.

size,V,J,D,CDR3,DNA
.,TRBV6-5,TRBJ2-5,.,CASSSPGTQGETQYF,TGTGCCAGCAGTTCCCCCGGGACTCAAGGGGAGACCCAGTACTTC
.,TRBV18,TRBJ2-3,.,CASFPQAVGAGTDTQYF,TGTGCCAGCTTTCCCCAAGCCGTGGGGGCCGGCACAGATACGCAGTATTTT
.,TRBV11-1,TRBJ2-7,.,CASSLLGPSYEQYF,TGTGCCAGCAGCTTATTGGGCCCCTCCTACGAGCAGTACTTC
.,TRBV5-1,TRBJ2-5,.,CASHHGRGQETQYF,TGCGCCAGCCATCACGGTAGGGGGCAAGAGACCCAGTACTTC
.,TRBV7-2,TRBJ1-2,TRBD1,CASSFTTGNFYGYTF,TGTGCCAGCAGCTTCACGACAGGGAACTTCTATGGCTACACCTTC
.,TRBV5-6,TRBJ1-2,TRBD1,CASSIGQGNYGYTF,TGTGCCAGCAGCATAGGACAGGGCAACTATGGCTACACCTTC
.,TRBV7-9,TRBJ1-4,TRBD1,CASSPGQDFNEKLFF,TGTGCCAGCAGCCCGGGACAGGACTTTAACGAAAAACTGTTTTTT
.,TRBV9,TRBJ2-7,.,CASSGTTTYEQYF,TGTGCCAGCAGCGGGACAACTACCTACGAGCAGTACTTC
.,TRBV7-8,TRBJ2-5,TRBD2,CATHFGGQETQYF,TGTGCCACCCATTTCGGGGGGCAAGAGACCCAGTACTTC
.,TRBV10-3,TRBJ2-7,.,CAISDPRWGGGYEQYF,TGTGCCATCAGTGACCCCCGTTGGGGGGGCGGGTACGAGCAGTACTTC
few,TRBV19,TRBJ1-5,TRBD1,CASSTGQGGGHNQPQHF,TGTGCCAGTAGTACCGGACAGGGAGGTGGCCACAATCAGCCCCAGCATTTT
once,TRBV12-3/TRBV12-4,TRBJ1-5,.,CASSGVGGRPAF,TGTGCCAGCAGTGGGGTGGGGGGACGCCCAGCCTTT
.,TRBV24-1,TRBJ2-3,TRBD2,CATSGPSSGGSTDTQYF,TGTGCCACCAGTGGACCCTCTAGCGGGGGAAGCACAGATACGCAGTATTTT
.,TRBV6-1,TRBJ2-1,.,CASSDFDEQFF,TGTGCCAGCAGTGATTTCGATGAGCAGTTCTTC
.,TRBV7-9,TRBJ2-1,.,CASSLYLNEQFF,TGTGCCAGCAGCTTATATCTCAATGAGCAGTTCTTC
.,TRBV7-8,TRBJ2-2,.,CASSLGGAWGELFF,TGTGCCAGCAGCTTAGGGGGCGCGTGGGGGGAGCTGTTTTTT
.,TRBV4-3,TRBJ2-7,.,CASSQEYRGYEQYF,TGCGCCAGCAGCCAAGAGTATCGGGGCTACGAGCAGTACTTC
.,TRBV30,TRBJ2-7,TRBD1,CAWAGGGEQYF,TGTGCCTGGGCAGGGGGCGGCGAGCAGTACTTC
.,TRBV7-2,TRBJ1-2,.,CASSFPTPNYGYTF,TGTGCCAGCAGCTTCCCGACACCTAACTATGGCTACACCTTC
.,TRBV9,TRBJ1-1,.,CASSTVESWNTEAFF,TGTGCCAGCAGCACCGTAGAGTCCTGGAACACTGAAGCTTTCTTT
once,TRBV12-3/TRBV12-4,TRBJ2-5,.,CASSEAGVETQYF,TGTGCCAGCAGTGAGGCAGGGGTTGAGACCCAGTACTTC
.,TRBV25-1,TRBJ1-5,.,CASSPPGSNQPQHF,TGTGCCAGCAGTCCTCCAGGTAGCAATCAGCCCCAGCATTTT
.,TRBV21-1,TRBJ2-3,.,CASSKARDRGTDTQYF,TGTGCCAGCAGCAAAGCCCGGGACAGGGGCACAGATACGCAGTATTTT
few,TRBV7-9,TRBJ1-6,.,CASSEDSSNSPLHF,TGTGCCAGCAGCGAAGACAGCTCTAATTCACCCCTCCACTTT
once,TRBV5-4,TRBJ1-1,.,CASSLNQNTEAFF,TGTGCCAGCAGCTTGAATCAGAACACTGAAGCTTTCTTT
.,TRBV6-2/TRBV6-3,TRBJ2-7,TRBD1,CASSYRGQGAYEQYF,TGTGCCAGCAGTTACCGAGGGCAGGGGGCTTACGAGCAGTACTTC
.,TRBV4-3,TRBJ2-3,TRBD2,CASSQGGRGTSGTDTQYF,TGCGCCAGCAGCCAAGGGGGCCGAGGGACTAGCGGCACAGATACGCAGTATTTT
.,TRBV10-3,TRBJ2-7,TRBD2,CAIMASGGPYEQYF,TGTGCCATCATGGCTAGCGGGGGGCCCTACGAGCAGTACTTC
.,TRBV7-9,TRBJ2-1,.,CASSPRGGIEEQFF,TGTGCCAGCAGCCCAAGGGGGGGGATTGAGGAGCAGTTCTTC
once,TRBV29-1,TRBJ1-1,.,CSVVRPGNTEAFF,TGCAGCGTTGTTCGACCGGGGAACACTGAAGCTTTCTTT
.,TRBV7-6,TRBJ1-3,.,CASSLGGGDGNTIYF,TGTGCCAGCAGCTTAGGGGGGGGTGACGGAAACACCATATATTTT
.,TRBV6-1,TRBJ1-3,.,CASSEAGGGLTSGNTIYF,TGTGCCAGCAGTGAAGCGGGGGGGGGACTTACCTCTGGAAACACCATATATTTT
few,TRBV29-1,TRBJ1-6,TRBD1,CSARDRENSPLHF,TGCAGCGCCCGGGACAGGGAAAATTCACCCCTCCACTTT
.,TRBV7-2,TRBJ1-1,.,CASSYRASAEAFF,TGTGCCAGCAGTTACAGGGCTTCGGCTGAAGCTTTCTTT
.,TRBV4-2,TRBJ2-5,TRBD2,CASSPGTRDETQYF,TGTGCCAGCAGCCCAGGGACTAGAGACGAGACCCAGTACTTC
few,TRBV5-5,TRBJ1-5,TRBD1,CASSFLPTGGAGNQPQHF,TGTGCCAGCAGCTTCTTACCCACAGGGGGCGCGGGCAATCAGCCCCAGCATTTT
.,TRBV25-1,TRBJ1-4,.,CASKGVVREKLFF,TGTGCCAGCAAGGGGGTTGTCCGTGAAAAACTGTTTTTT
.,TRBV6-4,TRBJ2-7,TRBD1,CASTTGASYEQYF,TGTGCCAGCACGACAGGGGCCTCCTACGAGCAGTACTTC
.,TRBV12-3/TRBV12-4,TRBJ1-1,.,CASSLAGATEAFF,TGTGCCAGCAGTTTAGCGGGGGCAACTGAAGCTTTCTTT
.,TRBV4-3,TRBJ1-5,TRBD1,CASSQATGSNQPQHF,TGCGCCAGCAGCCAAGCGACAGGGAGCAATCAGCCCCAGCATTTT
.,TRBV28,TRBJ1-2,.,CASSLTQASHGYTF,TGTGCCAGCAGTTTAACCCAGGCGTCCCATGGCTACACCTTC
.,TRBV19,TRBJ2-5,TRBD2,CASSIGTSGGDQETQYF,TGTGCCAGTAGTATTGGGACTAGCGGGGGGGACCAAGAGACCCAGTACTTC
.,TRBV27,TRBJ1-2,.,CASSSDRFRGYTF,TGTGCCAGCAGTTCCGACAGGTTCAGGGGCTACACCTTC
.,TRBV5-4,TRBJ1-1,.,CASSQDRNTEAFF,TGTGCCAGCAGCCAAGACAGGAACACTGAAGCTTTCTTT
.,TRBV15,TRBJ2-5,.,CATSSRTGTQETQYF,TGTGCCACCAGCAGTAGGACTGGAACACAAGAGACCCAGTACTTC
.,TRBV2,TRBJ2-3,TRBD1,CASSGDRGTLRTDTQYF,TGTGCCAGCAGTGGGGACAGGGGGACCCTTCGCACAGATACGCAGTATTTT
.,TRBV9,TRBJ2-2,.,CASSPSVGELFF,TGTGCCAGCAGCCCCTCGGTCGGGGAGCTGTTTTTT
few,TRBV4-2,TRBJ1-2,TRBD1,CASSEGGDSFYGYTF,TGTGCCAGCAGCGAAGGGGGGGACAGCTTCTATGGCTACACCTTC
few,TRBV6-1,TRBJ1-3,.,CASSETITMGGNTIYF,TGTGCCAGCAGTGAGACTATAACAATGGGGGGAAACACCATATATTTT
.,TRBV7-2,TRBJ1-6,TRBD1,CASSLGTGGNLASPLHF,TGTGCCAGCAGCTTAGGGACAGGGGGCAATCTGGCTTCACCCCTCCACTTT
.,TRBV3-1/TRBV3-2,TRBJ1-6,.,CASSQGPRNSPLHF,TGTGCCAGCAGCCAAGGCCCCAGAAATTCACCCCTCCACTTT
.,TRBV7-9,TRBJ1-2,.,CASSPQGNYGYTF,TGTGCCAGCAGCCCCCAGGGGAACTATGGCTACACCTTC
.,TRBV19,TRBJ1-6,.,CASSINAGRESPLHF,TGTGCCAGTAGTATTAATGCAGGGCGAGAATCACCCCTCCACTTT
.,TRBV3-1/TRBV3-2,TRBJ1-2,TRBD1,CASSQDPSTGGDGYTF,TGTGCCAGCAGCCAAGATCCATCGACAGGGGGAGATGGCTACACCTTC
once,TRBV4-1,TRBJ2-1,.,CASSHPGAGGSEQFF,TGCGCCAGCAGCCATCCTGGGGCAGGTGGTAGTGAGCAGTTCTTC
.,TRBV7-2,TRBJ2-6,TRBD2,CASSSSGGTFSGANVLTF,TGTGCCAGCAGTTCATCGGGGGGGACCTTCTCTGGGGCCAACGTCCTGACTTTC
.,TRBV2,TRBJ1-5,.,CASRPGLFNQPQHF,TGTGCCAGCAGGCCAGGGCTCTTCAATCAGCCCCAGCATTTT